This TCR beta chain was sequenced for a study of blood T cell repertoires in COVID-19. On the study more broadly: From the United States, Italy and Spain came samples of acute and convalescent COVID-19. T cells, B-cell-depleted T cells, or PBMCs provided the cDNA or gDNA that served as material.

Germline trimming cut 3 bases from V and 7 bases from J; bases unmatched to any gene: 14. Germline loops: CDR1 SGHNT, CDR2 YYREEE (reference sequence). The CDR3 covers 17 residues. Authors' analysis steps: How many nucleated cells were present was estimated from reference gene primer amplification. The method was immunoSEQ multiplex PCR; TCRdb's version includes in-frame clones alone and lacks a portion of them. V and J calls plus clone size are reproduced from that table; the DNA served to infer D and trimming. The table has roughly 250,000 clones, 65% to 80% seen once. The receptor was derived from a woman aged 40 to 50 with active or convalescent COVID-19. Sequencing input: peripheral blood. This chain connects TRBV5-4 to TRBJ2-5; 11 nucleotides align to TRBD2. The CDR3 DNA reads TGTGCCAGCAGCTCTAACCTCGGTGGGGGACTAGCGGCGACCCAGTACTTC. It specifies CASSSNLGGGLAATQYF.